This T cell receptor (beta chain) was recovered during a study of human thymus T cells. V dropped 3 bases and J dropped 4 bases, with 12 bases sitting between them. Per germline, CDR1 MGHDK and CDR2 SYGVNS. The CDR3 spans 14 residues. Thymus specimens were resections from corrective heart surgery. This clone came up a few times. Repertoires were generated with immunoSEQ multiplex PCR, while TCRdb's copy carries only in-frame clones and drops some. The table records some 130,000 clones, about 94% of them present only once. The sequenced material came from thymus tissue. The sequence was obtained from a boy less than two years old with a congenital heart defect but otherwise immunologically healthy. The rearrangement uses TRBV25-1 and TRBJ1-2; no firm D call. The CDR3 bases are TGTGCCAGCAGTGAGACACAATCAAGCTATGGCTACACCTTC. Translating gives CASSETQSSYGYTF.